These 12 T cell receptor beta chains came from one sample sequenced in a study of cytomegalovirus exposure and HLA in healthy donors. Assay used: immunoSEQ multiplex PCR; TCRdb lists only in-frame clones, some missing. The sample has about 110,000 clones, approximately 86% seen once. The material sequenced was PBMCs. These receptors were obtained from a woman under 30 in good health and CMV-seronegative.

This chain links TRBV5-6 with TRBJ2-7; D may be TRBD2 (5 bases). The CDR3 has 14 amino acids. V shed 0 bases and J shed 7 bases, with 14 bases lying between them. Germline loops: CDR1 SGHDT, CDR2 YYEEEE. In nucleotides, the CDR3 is TGTGCCAGCAGCTTGGCTCTCGGAGGCTGGGAGCAGTACTTC. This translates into CASSLALGGWEQYF. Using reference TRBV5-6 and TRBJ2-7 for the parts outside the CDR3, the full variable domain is DAGVTQSPTHLIKTRGQQVTLRCSPKSGHDTVSWYQQALGQGPQFIFQYYEEEERQRGNFPDRFSGHQFPNYSSELNVNALLLGDSALYLCASSLALGGWEQYFGPGTRLTVT.

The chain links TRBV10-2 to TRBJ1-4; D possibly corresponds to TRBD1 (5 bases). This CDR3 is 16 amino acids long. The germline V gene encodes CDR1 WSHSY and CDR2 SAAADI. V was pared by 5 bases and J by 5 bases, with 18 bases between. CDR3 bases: TGCGCCAGCAGTCCATTGGGGAAGGGGCGGAATGAAAAACTGTTTTTT. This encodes CASSPLGKGRNEKLFF.

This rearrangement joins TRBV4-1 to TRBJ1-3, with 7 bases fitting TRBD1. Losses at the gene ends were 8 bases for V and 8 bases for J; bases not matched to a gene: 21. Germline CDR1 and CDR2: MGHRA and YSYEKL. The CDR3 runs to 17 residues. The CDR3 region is CASSQGRDSRFWDTIYF. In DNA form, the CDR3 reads TGCGCCAGCTCCCAAGGCCGGGACAGCCGTTTTTGGGACACCATATATTTT.

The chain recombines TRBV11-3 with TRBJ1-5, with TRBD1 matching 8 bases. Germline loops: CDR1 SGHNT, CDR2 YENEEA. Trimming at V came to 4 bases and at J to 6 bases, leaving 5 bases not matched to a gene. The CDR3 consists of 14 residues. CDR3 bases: TGTGCCAGCAGCTACCGGACAGGGCCTCAGCCCCAGCATTTT. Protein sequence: CASSYRTGPQPQHF.

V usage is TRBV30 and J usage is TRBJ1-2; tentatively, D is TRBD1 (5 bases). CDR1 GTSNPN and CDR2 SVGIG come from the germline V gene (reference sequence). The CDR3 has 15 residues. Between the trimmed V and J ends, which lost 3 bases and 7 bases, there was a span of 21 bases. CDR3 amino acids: CAWSGEEATDSGYTF. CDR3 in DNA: TGTGCCTGGAGCGGGGAGGAGGCGACAGACAGTGGCTACACCTTC. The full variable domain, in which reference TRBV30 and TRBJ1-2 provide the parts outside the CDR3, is SQTIHQWPATLVQPVGSPLSLECTVEGTSNPNLYWYRQAAGRGLQLLFYSVGIGQISSEVPQNLSASRPQDRQFILSSKKLLLSDSGFYLCAWSGEEATDSGYTFGSGTRLTVV.

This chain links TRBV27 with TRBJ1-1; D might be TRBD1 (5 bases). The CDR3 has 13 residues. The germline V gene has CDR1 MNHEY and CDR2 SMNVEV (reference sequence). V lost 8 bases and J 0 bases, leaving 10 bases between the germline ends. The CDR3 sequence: CASSQGLNTEAFF. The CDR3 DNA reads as TGTGCCAGCTCCCAGGGCCTGAACACTGAAGCTTTCTTT.

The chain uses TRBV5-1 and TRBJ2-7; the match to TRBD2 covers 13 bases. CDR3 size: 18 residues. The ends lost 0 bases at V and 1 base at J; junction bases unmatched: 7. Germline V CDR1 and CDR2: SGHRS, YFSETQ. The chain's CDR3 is CASSLATSGGELSYEQYF. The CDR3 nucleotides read TGCGCCAGCAGCTTGGCAACTAGCGGGGGGGAACTGTCCTACGAGCAGTACTTC.

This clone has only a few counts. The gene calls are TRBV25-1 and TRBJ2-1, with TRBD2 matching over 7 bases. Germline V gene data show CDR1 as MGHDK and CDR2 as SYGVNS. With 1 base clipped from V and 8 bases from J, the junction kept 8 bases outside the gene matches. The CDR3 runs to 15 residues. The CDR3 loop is CASSESRGIGDEQFF. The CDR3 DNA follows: TGTGCCAGCAGTGAATCGCGGGGGATTGGGGATGAGCAGTTCTTC.

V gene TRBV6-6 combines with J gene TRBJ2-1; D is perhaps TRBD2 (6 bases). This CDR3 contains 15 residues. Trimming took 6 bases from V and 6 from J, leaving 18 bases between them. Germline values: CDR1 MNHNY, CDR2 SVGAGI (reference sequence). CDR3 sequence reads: CASSPGTSASNEQFF. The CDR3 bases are TGTGCCAGCAGCCCGGGGACTTCGGCGAGCAATGAGCAGTTCTTC.

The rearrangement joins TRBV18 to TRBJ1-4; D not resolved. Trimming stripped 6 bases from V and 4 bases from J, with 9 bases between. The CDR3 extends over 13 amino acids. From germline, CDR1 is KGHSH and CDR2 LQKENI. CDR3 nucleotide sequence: TGTGCCAGCTCGTTTACGGGTAATGAAAAACTGTTTTTT. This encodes CASSFTGNEKLFF.

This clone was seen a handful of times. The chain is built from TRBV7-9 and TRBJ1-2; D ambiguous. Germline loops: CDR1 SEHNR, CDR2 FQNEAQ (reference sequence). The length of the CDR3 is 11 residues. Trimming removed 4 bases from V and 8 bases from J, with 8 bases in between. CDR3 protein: CASSSSVGYTF. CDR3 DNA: TGTGCCAGCAGCTCCTCGGTAGGCTACACCTTC.

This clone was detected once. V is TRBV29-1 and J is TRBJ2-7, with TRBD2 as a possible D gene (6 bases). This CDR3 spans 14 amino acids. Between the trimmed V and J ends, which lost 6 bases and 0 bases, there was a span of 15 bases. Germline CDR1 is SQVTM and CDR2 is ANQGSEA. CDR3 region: CSVSAGRSSYEQYF. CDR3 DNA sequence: TGCAGCGTATCCGCGGGACGGTCCTCCTACGAGCAGTACTTC.